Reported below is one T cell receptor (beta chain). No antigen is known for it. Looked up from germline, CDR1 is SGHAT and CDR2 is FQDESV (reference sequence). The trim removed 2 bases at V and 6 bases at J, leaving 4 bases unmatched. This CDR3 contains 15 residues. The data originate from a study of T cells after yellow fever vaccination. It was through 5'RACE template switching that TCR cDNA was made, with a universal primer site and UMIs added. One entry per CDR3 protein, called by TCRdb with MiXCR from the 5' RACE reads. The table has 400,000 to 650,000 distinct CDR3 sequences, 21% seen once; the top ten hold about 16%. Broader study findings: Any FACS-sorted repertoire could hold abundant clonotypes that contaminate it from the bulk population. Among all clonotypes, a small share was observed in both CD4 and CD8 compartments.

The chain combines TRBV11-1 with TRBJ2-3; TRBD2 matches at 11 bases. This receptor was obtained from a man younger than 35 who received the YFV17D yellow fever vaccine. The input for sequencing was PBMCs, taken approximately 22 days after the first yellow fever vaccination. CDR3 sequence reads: CASSLTSGGPDTQYF. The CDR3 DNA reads TGTGCCAGCAGCTTAACTAGCGGGGGCCCCGATACGCAGTATTTT. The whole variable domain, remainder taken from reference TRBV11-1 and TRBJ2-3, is EAEVAQSPRYKITEKSQAVAFWCDPISGHATLYWYRQILGQGPELLVQFQDESVVDDSQLPKDRFSAERLKGVDSTLKIQPAELGDSAMYLCASSLTSGGPDTQYFGPGTRLTVL.